The 9 T cell receptor beta chains listed next were all sequenced from one sample in a study of cytomegalovirus exposure and HLA in healthy donors (dated by TCRdb to about 2017). Preparation of the library involved the immunoSEQ multiplex PCR assay. For the multiplex PCR, a mixture combining 60 forward primers for TCR Vbeta segments and 13 reverse primers for TCR Jbeta segments was used. This is the immuneACCESS table as TCRdb keeps it, with only in-frame sequences that have V and J called. A part of the clones is gone; compared with another copy, unresolved V genes explain less than half, and the rest is unexplained. The table kept for this sample lists approximately 110,000 clones. Around 3.6% of the sample belongs to the ten largest clones. The sample was PBMCs. The source is a man between 18 and 29 years old in good health and CMV-seronegative.

The rearrangement joins TRBV6-1 to TRBJ1-1; D ambiguous. V dropped 6 bases and J dropped 1 base, with 9 bases sitting between them. This CDR3 spans 13 amino acids. Per germline, CDR1 MNHNS and CDR2 SASEGT. The CDR3 here is CASRYFANTEAFF. The CDR3 DNA reads as TGTGCCAGCAGATACTTTGCGAACACTGAAGCTTTCTTT.

This chain joins TRBV2 and TRBJ1-1; tentatively, D is TRBD1 (5 bases). The CDR3 consists of 14 residues. The germline V and J ends were trimmed by 4 bases and 1 base, with 10 bases remaining between them. CDR1 is SNHLY and CDR2 is FYNNEI in the germline V gene. The CDR3 reads CASSAQGSNTEAFF. In nucleotides, the CDR3 is TGTGCCAGCAGTGCGCAGGGATCGAACACTGAAGCTTTCTTT.

This chain links TRBV15 with TRBJ1-5, with D maybe TRBD1 (5 bases). The CDR3 covers 15 residues. Between the trimmed V and J ends, which lost 5 bases and 4 bases, there was a span of 15 bases. CDR1 and CDR2 (germline): LNHNV, YYDKDF (reference sequence). CDR3 nucleotide sequence: TGTGCCACCAGCCCAGACCAGGACACAAATCAGCCCCAGCATTTT. Protein sequence: CATSPDQDTNQPQHF. Together with reference TRBV15 and TRBJ1-5, the CDR3 gives the full variable domain: DAMVIQNPRYQVTQFGKPVTLSCSQTLNHNVMYWYQQKSSQAPKLLFHYYDKDFNNEADTPDNFQSRRPNTSFCFLDIRSPGLGDTAMYLCATSPDQDTNQPQHFGDGTRLSIL.

The CDR3 nucleotides are TGTGCCAGCAGCAAAGCTCGGGTAAGGTGTGGAAACACCATATATTTT. Translation: CASSKARVRCGNTIYF. The chain has TRBV21-1 and TRBJ1-3. TRBV21-1 is flagged as a pseudogene. The CDR3 covers 16 residues.

The CDR3 nucleotides are TGTGCCAGCAGCTCGCCGGGACTGTCGAACACCGGGGAGCTGTTTTTT. Residues: CASSSPGLSNTGELFF. This chain connects TRBV7-6 to TRBJ2-2; D perhaps matches TRBD2 (6 bases). The CDR3 has 16 amino acids. The germline CDR1 and CDR2 sequences are SGHVS and FNYEAQ. Trimming pared 4 bases from V and 0 bases from J, leaving 12 bases between. Looking up the rest from reference TRBV7-6 and TRBJ2-2 gives the full variable domain: GAGVSQSPRYKVTKRGQDVALRCDPISGHVSLYWYRQALGQGPEFLTYFNYEAQQDKSGLPNDRFSAERPEGSISTLTIQRTEQRDSAMYRCASSSPGLSNTGELFFGEGSRLTVL.

The CDR3 spells CASSPYRGPEAFF. Written as DNA, the CDR3 is TGTGCCAGCAGCCCCTACAGGGGGCCTGAAGCTTTCTTT. The chain is built from TRBV7-9 and TRBJ1-1; TRBD1 aligns across 9 bases. Germline V gene sequence: CDR1 SEHNR, CDR2 FQNEAQ (reference sequence). This CDR3 region has 13 residues. The V gene end was trimmed by 5 bases and the J gene end by 6 bases; junction bases not matched to a gene: 4.

V usage is TRBV5-1 and J usage is TRBJ1-1; D gene ambiguous. There are 17 residues in the CDR3. CDR1 and CDR2 (germline): SGHRS, YFSETQ. V gave up 3 bases and J gave up 4 bases, with 22 bases separating them. The chain's CDR3 is CASSSYQSGSLITEAFF. The CDR3 DNA sequence: TGCGCCAGCAGCTCGTACCAATCCGGGTCCCTCATCACTGAAGCTTTCTTT.

The CDR3 region is CDQGGNYSNQPQHF. CDR3 in DNA: TGTGATCAAGGGGGCAATTATAGCAATCAGCCCCAGCATTTT. The chain links TRBV5-3 to TRBJ1-5; TRBD1 aligns across 7 bases. TRBV5-3 is recorded as an ORF, its role being uncertain. This CDR3 contains 14 residues.

The chain couples TRBV7-9 to TRBJ2-1, with D unresolved. Germline V CDR1 and CDR2: SEHNR, FQNEAQ (reference sequence). V was trimmed by 2 bases and J by 3 bases, leaving 23 bases between them. The CDR3 consists of 19 residues. The CDR3 spells CASSLIEEDPRNGYNEQFF. Written as DNA, the CDR3 is TGTGCCAGCAGCTTAATCGAGGAAGACCCCCGGAATGGCTACAATGAGCAGTTCTTC.